Described below is a single T cell receptor beta chain sequence and its context. The antigen remains undetermined. This sample was taken from a study of cytomegalovirus exposure and HLA in healthy donors. 13 Jbeta primers and 60 Vbeta primers were used for the PCR. The table came from immunoSEQ multiplex PCR; TCRdb's copy has only in-frame clones and leaves some out. The sample yields fewer than 250,000 clones, of which the top ten take up under 1%. Germline-derived CDR1 and CDR2 are MNHEY and SVGAGI. Trimming at V came to 0 bases and at J to 1 base, leaving 3 bases not matched to a gene. The CDR3 has 15 residues. Study-level findings and limits: Equally common other TCR beta chains were less clonally expanded than HLA-associated ones, a later analysis found. For cytomegalovirus status, the classifier reportedly gave diagnoses with high specificity and sensitivity. In an earlier analysis, in roughly 580 donors, most V segments appeared productive either ~87% or ~30% of the time. Specificity for CMV antigens was confirmed in vitro for a few of the CMV-associated chains.

The sequenced sample consisted of PBMCs. The chain couples TRBV6-5 to TRBJ2-7, with 7 positions matching TRBD1. The TCR was taken from a woman aged 25 to 39 in good health and CMV-seropositive. The CDR3 coding sequence is TGTGCCAGCAGTTACTCGGGACAGCCATCCTACGAGCAGTACTTC. Translated, it gives CASSYSGQPSYEQYF.